The clone carrying this TCR beta chain was seen a few times. This CDR3 has 15 amino acids. The V and J ends lost 7 bases and 7 bases, in that order; junction bases with no gene match: 8. Germline values: CDR1 MNHNS, CDR2 SASEGT. The data originate from a study of blood T cells in healthy people across ages. Together with a sample-barcoded 5' primer, a J-beta primer mix was included in a second PCR lasting roughly 7 to 11 cycles. MiXCR was run by TCRdb on the 5' RACE reads, yielding one entry per CDR3 protein. Among about 1.8 million distinct CDR3 sequences listed, around 48% were seen once. The clonotype originates from a woman in her thirties or forties in good health. J is TRBJ2-5 and V is TRBV6-1; 14 nucleotides match TRBD2. Sequencing input: blood. The CDR3 region is CASKVGTSGGGTQYF. CDR3 nucleotides: TGTGCCAGCAAGGTCGGGACTAGCGGGGGAGGGACCCAGTACTTC.